This TCR beta chain was identified in a study of shared clonotypes between healthy human individuals. Whole-study results and caveats: Between several donors, naive CD4 clonotypes were shared at a level of about 5%.

The CDR3 extends over 12 amino acids. V dropped 1 base and J dropped 13 bases, with 11 bases sitting between them. The germline V gene has CDR1 SGHDN and CDR2 FVKESK. Comments on this clone: Its antigen remains unknown.

Assay used: immunoSEQ multiplex PCR; TCRdb lists only in-frame clones, some missing. The profile shows hundreds of thousands of clones, around four fifths of them singletons. This chain connects TRBV14 to TRBJ2-1; D is ambiguous. The TCR sequence derives from a woman in her thirties in good health. Sequencing used memory CD4+ T cells sorted from blood. Noted subset: CD45RA-negative fraction. As DNA, the CDR3 is TGTGCCAGCAGCCAAGCCCCCAAGATACAGTTCTTC. It yields the protein CASSQAPKIQFF.